This is a list of T cell receptor beta chains from one sample in a study of T cells in Graves' hyperthyroidism and ophthalmopathy. Each CDR3 protein is one row after TCRdb ran MiXCR on the multiplex PCR reads. The table has 530,000 or so distinct CDR3 sequences, around 45% seen once. Sequenced material: peripheral blood or thyroid tissue (not recorded which). The receptors originated from a woman aged 18 to 35 with Graves' hyperthyroidism. Both conserved end residues are part of each CDR3. A D gene is named only where the DNA matches it firmly. A row's size may be missing; if present it is once, few, many or a size class.

d_gene,abundance,v_gene,j_gene,CDR3aa,CDR3nt
TRBD1,many,TRBV4-3,TRBJ2-2,CASSHGDRGELFF,TGCGCCAGCAGCCATGGGGACAGGGGGGAGCTGTTTTTT
-,-,TRBV7-2,TRBJ1-3,CASSTGTLSGNTIYF,TGTGCCAGCAGCACCGGGACGCTCTCTGGAAACACCATATATTTT
-,-,TRBV7-8,TRBJ1-2,CASSKRGPPNYGYTF,TGTGCCAGCTCAAAACGAGGGCCACCTAACTATGGCTACACCTTC
-,many,TRBV10-2,TRBJ2-7,CASIPRGNFYEQYF,TGCGCCAGCATCCCGAGGGGAAATTTCTACGAGCAGTACTTC
TRBD2,-,TRBV12-3/TRBV12-4,TRBJ2-5,CASRLGTSGTQYF,TGTGCCAGCAGACTAGGGACTAGCGGGACCCAGTACTTC
-,many,TRBV12-3/TRBV12-4,TRBJ1-1,CASSPGYTEAFF,TGTGCCAGCAGTCCTGGGTACACTGAAGCTTTCTTT
TRBD2,-,TRBV10-3,TRBJ2-7,CAISAGLAGTYEQYF,TGTGCCATCAGTGCGGGACTAGCGGGAACCTACGAGCAGTACTTC
TRBD2,-,TRBV29-1,TRBJ2-1,CSAARLADYNEQFF,TGCAGCGCGGCGAGGCTAGCGGACTACAATGAGCAGTTCTTC
-,many,TRBV7-9,TRBJ1-1,CASSLIAQDQAFF,TGTGCCAGCAGCTTAATTGCGCAGGACCAAGCTTTCTTT
-,many,TRBV29-1,TRBJ2-6,CSVDSGASSGANVLTF,TGCAGCGTTGATTCTGGGGCGAGCTCTGGGGCCAACGTCCTGACTTTC
-,-,TRBV20-1,TRBJ1-5,CSARDGQGYSNQPQHF,TGCAGTGCTAGAGATGGTCAGGGATATAGCAATCAGCCCCAGCATTTT
TRBD2,many,TRBV7-2,TRBJ2-5,CASSLEGLAPRVWYF,TGTGCCAGCAGCTTAGAGGGACTAGCGCCAAGGGTATGGTACTTC
-,once,TRBV7-8,TRBJ2-1,CASSSAPPTGEYNEQFF,TGTGCCAGCAGCTCCGCACCGCCAACGGGAGAGTACAATGAGCAGTTCTTC
-,many,TRBV5-8,TRBJ1-5,CASSSPFSNQPQHF,TGTGCCAGCAGCTCACCTTTTAGCAATCAGCCCCAGCATTTT
TRBD2,-,TRBV20-1,TRBJ2-5,CSARSASGRGQETQYF,TGCAGTGCTAGGAGCGCTAGCGGGAGGGGGCAAGAGACCCAGTACTTC
-,many,TRBV7-9,TRBJ1-1,CASRPTQAGEAFF,TGTGCCAGCAGACCTACCCAGGCAGGTGAAGCTTTCTTT
-,-,TRBV13,TRBJ1-2,CASNQDPQVYGYTF,TGTGCCAGCAACCAGGATCCCCAGGTTTATGGCTACACCTTC
-,few,TRBV3-1,TRBJ2-7,CASSPPTGEQYF,TGTGCCAGCAGCCCTCCAACCGGGGAGCAGTACTTC
-,many,TRBV10-3,TRBJ2-2,CAISEEGAGNTGELFF,TGTGCCATCAGTGAAGAGGGTGCGGGAAACACCGGGGAGCTGTTTTTT
-,many,TRBV6-1,TRBJ1-2,CASSPGKDYGYTF,TGTGCCAGCAGCCCAGGGAAGGACTATGGCTACACCTTC
-,-,TRBV6-6,TRBJ1-6,CASSSPRYSPLHF,TGTGCCAGCAGTTCGCCGCGGTATTCACCCCTCCACTTT
-,many,TRBV5-1,TRBJ1-1,CASSIHTNTEAFF,TGCGCCAGCAGCATTCACACGAACACTGAAGCTTTCTTT
-,many,TRBV24-1,TRBJ2-6,CATRGSGSGANVLTF,TGTGCCACCAGGGGATCAGGGTCTGGGGCCAACGTCCTGACTTTC
-,many,TRBV29-1,TRBJ1-1,CSASTGPNTEAFF,TGCAGCGCCTCCACAGGCCCGAACACTGAAGCTTTCTTT
-,many,TRBV7-9,TRBJ1-5,CASSAIPGDQPQHF,TGTGCCAGCAGCGCAATTCCAGGGGATCAGCCCCAGCATTTT
-,-,TRBV29-1,TRBJ1-5,CSSGGGGQPQHF,TGCAGCAGTGGGGGAGGGGGTCAGCCCCAGCATTTT
TRBD1,few,TRBV25-1,TRBJ2-7,CASVGPRDSYEQYF,TGTGCCAGCGTTGGACCCCGGGACAGCTACGAGCAGTACTTC
-,-,TRBV29-1,TRBJ2-7,CSVEDWQGGYEQYF,TGCAGCGTTGAAGATTGGCAGGGAGGCTACGAGCAGTACTTC
TRBD2,few,TRBV20-1,TRBJ2-2,CSARESSGRANTGELFF,TGCAGTGCTAGAGAGAGTAGCGGGAGAGCGAACACCGGGGAGCTGTTTTTT
-,many,TRBV4-3,TRBJ1-1,CASSLSGAPNTEAFF,TGCGCCAGCAGCCTGTCGGGGGCCCCGAACACTGAAGCTTTCTTT
-,many,TRBV4-3,TRBJ1-5,CASSQLRGEQPQHF,TGCGCCAGCAGCCAACTGAGGGGTGAACAGCCCCAGCATTTT
-,many,TRBV20-1,TRBJ2-7,CSARDLGEVYEQYF,TGCAGTGCTAGAGATCTAGGGGAGGTCTACGAGCAGTACTTC
-,-,TRBV7-2,TRBJ1-2,CASREPGISYTF,TGTGCCAGCAGGGAACCCGGGATTAGCTACACCTTC
-,-,TRBV20-1,TRBJ2-5,CSAVRGETQYF,TGCAGTGCAGTACGAGGGGAGACCCAGTACTTC
-,many,TRBV12-3/TRBV12-4,TRBJ2-3,CASSLAGGRDTQYF,TGTGCCAGCAGTCTCGCCGGAGGCCGGGATACGCAGTATTTT
-,many,TRBV10-2,TRBJ1-1,CASSESSVTVMNTEAFF,TGCGCCAGCAGTGAGTCTTCCGTGACAGTCATGAACACTGAAGCTTTCTTT
TRBD1,many,TRBV20-1,TRBJ2-2,CSAETGTGNAGELFF,TGCAGTGCTGAGACCGGGACAGGGAACGCCGGGGAGCTGTTTTTT
-,many,TRBV7-2,TRBJ1-6,CASTRGDSPLHF,TGTGCCAGCACCAGGGGTGATTCACCCCTCCACTTT
TRBD1,-,TRBV7-9,TRBJ2-1,CASSLPVQGSHNEQFF,TGTGCCAGCAGCTTACCAGTACAGGGGTCCCACAATGAGCAGTTCTTC
-,-,TRBV7-2,TRBJ1-1,CASSQVANPNTEAFF,TGTGCCAGCAGCCAGGTGGCTAACCCGAACACTGAAGCTTTCTTT
-,once,TRBV15,TRBJ2-5,CATSSRDEGETQYF,TGTGCCACCAGCAGCCGGGACGAAGGCGAGACCCAGTACTTC
-,-,TRBV10-3,TRBJ2-1,CAISVSPEDEQFF,TGTGCCATCAGTGTCAGCCCCGAGGATGAGCAGTTCTTC
TRBD1,many,TRBV7-9,TRBJ1-2,CASSSPDRGDGYTF,TGTGCCAGCAGCTCTCCGGACAGGGGGGACGGCTACACCTTC
TRBD2,many,TRBV16,TRBJ2-5,CASSNWTSRETQYF,TGTGCCAGCAGCAATTGGACTAGCCGAGAGACCCAGTACTTC
-,-,TRBV7-8,TRBJ1-2,CAKIQDVETGDGYTF,TGTGCCAAAATCCAGGACGTGGAAACCGGGGATGGCTACACCTTC
-,few,TRBV19,TRBJ2-7,CASSIAPGLYEQYF,TGTGCCAGTAGTATCGCCCCCGGACTGTACGAGCAGTACTTC
-,few,TRBV19,TRBJ2-2,CASISRGPNTGELFF,TGTGCCAGTATTTCCCGAGGACCGAACACCGGGGAGCTGTTTTTT
-,few,TRBV18,TRBJ1-5,CASSPWENQPQHF,TGTGCCAGCTCACCGTGGGAGAATCAGCCCCAGCATTTT
-,few,TRBV7-8,TRBJ1-1,CASSDRDNMNTEAFF,TGTGCCAGCAGCGACCGGGACAACATGAACACTGAAGCTTTCTTT
TRBD1,-,TRBV7-8,TRBJ1-5,CASSLGDRVNSNQPQHF,TGTGCCAGCAGCTTAGGGGACAGGGTCAATAGCAATCAGCCCCAGCATTTT
-,many,TRBV19,TRBJ1-5,CASSTGDSFNQPQHF,TGTGCCAGTAGTACGGGAGACAGCTTCAATCAGCCCCAGCATTTT
-,-,TRBV25-1,TRBJ2-1,CASSESPTVNEQFF,TGTGCCAGCAGTGAATCCCCGACAGTCAACGAGCAGTTCTTC
-,many,TRBV5-6,TRBJ1-1,CASSLGQGLTPEAFF,TGTGCCAGCAGCTTGGGCCAGGGATTGACACCTGAAGCTTTCTTT
TRBD1,-,TRBV5-1,TRBJ2-7,CASSPPGQGSYEQYF,TGCGCCAGCAGCCCACCGGGACAGGGGTCCTACGAGCAGTACTTC
-,many,TRBV27,TRBJ1-3,CASSRRAGNTIYF,TGTGCCAGCAGTAGGCGTGCTGGAAACACCATATATTTT
-,-,TRBV29-1,TRBJ1-6,CSVVDSHNSPLHF,TGCAGCGTCGTAGACAGTCATAATTCACCCCTCCACTTT
-,-,TRBV7-4,TRBJ1-4,CASSLRTDEKLFF,TGTGCCAGCAGCTTGCGGACAGATGAAAAACTGTTTTTT